One sample yielded the 25 T cell receptor beta chains listed below, sequenced in a study of neurological immune-mediated disorders. The time point denotes: longitudinal time-point 2. TCRdb reanalysed the 5' RACE reads using MiXCR and keeps one entry per CDR3 protein. Of under 50,000 distinct CDR3 sequences listed, around 13% are singletons. Specimen: PBMCs. These receptors were obtained from a male donor with HTLV-1-associated myelopathy (HAM/TSP).

The sample holds many counts of this clonotype. The chain carries TRBV7-2 and TRBJ2-1, with TRBD2 matching over 11 bases. The CDR3 totals 15 residues. Unmatched junction bases numbered 3, after V lost 5 bases and J lost 3 bases. From germline, CDR1 is SGHTA and CDR2 FQGNSA. CDR3: CASSQLAGGYNEQFF. In DNA, the CDR3 is TGTGCCAGCAGCCAGCTAGCGGGGGGCTACAATGAGCAGTTCTTC.

There are many counts of this clonotype. The J gene is TRBJ2-3, the V gene TRBV4-3; maybe TRBD2 (6 bases). The CDR3 consists of 15 residues. The germline CDR1 and CDR2 sequences are LGHNA and YSLEER. The V end was cut by 0 bases, the J end by 5 bases, with 12 bases between. CDR3 nucleotide sequence: TGCGCCAGCAGCCAAGATGGGCGGAGGGGAGATACGCAGTATTTT. Translating it yields CASSQDGRRGDTQYF.

This clonotype came up many times. The chain uses TRBV12-3 or TRBV12-4 and TRBJ2-7; D might be TRBD1 (6 bases). V lost 5 bases and J 4 bases, leaving 12 bases between the germline ends. The CDR3 extends over 13 amino acids. CDR3 coding DNA: TGTGCCAGCAGTCTCGGGACACCATACGAGCAGTACTTC. As protein: CASSLGTPYEQYF.

By share, this clonotype ranks as medium-sized. The V and J genes are TRBV29-1 and TRBJ2-5; 14 nucleotides match TRBD2. V dropped 4 bases and J dropped 5; count of bases not matched to a gene: 9. This CDR3 contains 16 residues. Germline loops: CDR1 SQVTM, CDR2 ANQGSEA. CDR3 nucleotide sequence: TGCAGCGTTGTTCCCCGACTAGCGGGGGGGTCGGAGACCCAGTACTTC. It encodes CSVVPRLAGGSETQYF.

This clonotype was counted ten times or more. The V and J genes are TRBV6-6 and TRBJ2-3; no reliable D call. The length of the CDR3 is 13 residues. Germline V CDR1 and CDR2: MNHNY, SVGAGI (reference sequence). The V end lost 7 bases, the J end lost 0 bases, and 8 bases lay between the germline ends. The CDR3, as DNA: TGTGCCAGCAAGTGGGTGAGCACAGATACGCAGTATTTT. Translating it yields CASKWVSTDTQYF.

As concerns this clonotype: A single base separates this from a much larger clone, so it may be a read error. This chain connects TRBV27 to TRBJ2-7; possible D gene TRBD2, 5 bases. Germline V CDR1 and CDR2: MNHEY, SMNVEV (reference sequence). The V and J ends lost 6 bases and 0 bases respectively, with 15 bases between them. The CDR3 consists of 15 residues. The CDR3 reads CASSLNRETSYEQYF. Here the CDR3 DNA reads TGTGCCAGCAGCCTAAACCGGGAAACCTCCTACGAGCAGTACTTC.

This clonotype was found many times. The rearrangement links TRBV5-1 to TRBJ2-5; TRBD2 matches at 12 bases. The CDR3 covers 15 residues. CDR1 and CDR2 from the germline V gene are SGHRS and YFSETQ. The trim removed 3 bases at V and 4 bases at J, leaving 4 bases unmatched. The CDR3 DNA reads as TGCGCCAGCAGCTCGACTAGCGGGGGAGGAGAGACCCAGTACTTC. It translates to CASSSTSGGGETQYF.

At least ten counts were recorded for this clonotype. The V and J genes are TRBV6-2 or TRBV6-3 and TRBJ2-3; D is perhaps TRBD1 (5 bases). The CDR3 length is 15 residues. The V gene's germline CDR1 is MNHEY and CDR2 SVGEGT. V was pared by 0 bases and J by 2 bases, with 9 bases between. CDR3 DNA sequence: TGTGCCAGCAGTTACTCGTCAGGGCCCACAGATACGCAGTATTTT. Encoded protein: CASSYSSGPTDTQYF.

Many counts were recorded for this clonotype. V gene TRBV9 combines with J gene TRBJ2-1; 9 nucleotides line up with TRBD2. V lost 0 bases to trimming and J lost 3 bases; unmatched junction nucleotides: 10. In germline, CDR1 is SGDLS, CDR2 YYNGEE. This CDR3 has 18 amino acids. CDR3 bases: TGTGCCAGCAGCGTAGAAGCGGGGGGCCTCAACGTCTACAATGAGCAGTTCTTC. As protein: CASSVEAGGLNVYNEQFF.

Ten or more counts support this clonotype. V usage is TRBV7-2 and J usage is TRBJ2-2, with D tentatively TRBD2 (6 bases). This CDR3 comprises 14 residues. The V gene lost 6 bases and the J gene lost 5 bases, with 13 bases spanning the gap. CDR1 is SGHTA and CDR2 is FQGNSA in the germline V gene. CDR3 sequence reads: CASRGGVGTGELFF. CDR3 sequence (DNA): TGTGCCAGCAGAGGAGGGGTAGGAACCGGGGAGCTGTTTTTT. Looking up the rest from reference TRBV7-2 and TRBJ2-2 gives the full variable domain: GAGVSQSPSNKVTEKGKDVELRCDPISGHTALYWYRQSLGQGLEFLIYFQGNSAPDKSGLPSDRFSAERTGGSVSTLTIQRTQQEDSAVYLCASRGGVGTGELFFGEGSRLTVL.

Many counts were recorded for this clonotype. The chain is built from TRBV6-1 and TRBJ2-1; either TRBD1 or TRBD2 may fit D (5 bases each). CDR1 MNHNS and CDR2 SASEGT come from the germline V gene. Trimming cost V 2 bases and J 6 bases, with 14 bases left between them. This CDR3 region has 15 residues. The CDR3 DNA sequence: TGTGCCAGCAGTGAAAGTAGCTGGGGGATCAATGAGCAGTTCTTC. Translated, it gives CASSESSWGINEQFF.

On this clonotype itself: A read error may explain this, as a much larger clone is one base away. J is TRBJ1-1 and V is TRBV29-1; weak D call: TRBD1 (6 bases). This CDR3 has 14 residues. CDR1 is SQVTM, CDR2 ANQGSEA, per germline. The DNA for the CDR3 is TGCAGCGTTGACAGGGGACAAACGGGCACTGAAGATTTCTTT. Translated, it gives CSVDRGQTGTEDFF.

This clonotype was observed many times. J is TRBJ2-7 and V is TRBV7-2, with D unresolved. Deletions cut 1 base from V and 3 bases from J, with 7 bases between. There are 13 residues in the CDR3. Germline V gene data show CDR1 as SGHTA and CDR2 as FQGNSA. CDR3 residues: CASSLEQRYEQYF. DNA for the CDR3: TGTGCCAGCAGCTTAGAACAGCGCTACGAGCAGTACTTC.

The V and J genes are TRBV7-8 and TRBJ1-1, with no clear D. The germline gives CDR1 SGHVS, CDR2 FQNEAQ. CDR3 size: 17 residues. V was cut by 1 base and J by 1 base, with 16 bases left in between. The CDR3 region has the DNA TGTGCCAGCAGCTTAGACCGTCCTCATAGTGGGAACACTGAAGCTTTCTTT. Translation gives CASSLDRPHSGNTEAFF.

J is TRBJ2-3 and V is TRBV5-4; D gene uncertain. The germline V gene encodes CDR1 SGHNT and CDR2 YYREEE (reference sequence). Trimming left V 1 base short and J 6 bases short, with 6 bases between. CDR3 size: 12 residues. The CDR3 sequence: CASSLSGDTQYF. The DNA for the CDR3 is TGTGCCAGCAGCTTGTCTGGGGATACGCAGTATTTT. The full variable domain, in which reference TRBV5-4 and TRBJ2-3 provide the parts outside the CDR3, is ETGVTQSPTHLIKTRGQQVTLRCSSQSGHNTVSWYQQALGQGPQFIFQYYREEENGRGNFPPRFSGLQFPNYSSELNVNALELDDSALYLCASSLSGDTQYFGPGTRLTVL.

This clonotype was recorded at least ten times. This chain joins TRBV29-1 and TRBJ2-5, with D possibly matching TRBD1 (5 bases). CDR3 length: 11 residues. Trimming removed 6 bases from V and 5 bases from J, with 10 bases in between. CDR1 is SQVTM, CDR2 ANQGSEA, per germline. CDR3 sequence: CSVGHLETQYF. The CDR3 DNA reads as TGCAGCGTGGGGCATTTGGAGACCCAGTACTTC.

This clonotype was detected many times. The V and J genes are TRBV9 and TRBJ1-2; 7 positions agree with TRBD1. After removal of 0 bases from V and 8 bases from J, the junction contained 1 base not matched to a gene. Germline CDR1 reads SGDLS; CDR2 reads YYNGEE. This CDR3 comprises 12 residues. CDR3 DNA sequence: TGTGCCAGCAGCGTAGGAGGGGGCGGCTACACCTTC. This encodes CASSVGGGGYTF.

Comments on this clonotype: A much larger clone lies one base from this, so it may be a read error. CDR3 nucleotides: TGTGCCAGCAACGGATACAGGGCCAGCTCTGGAAACACCATATATTTT. Amino acids: CASNGYRASSGNTIYF. The chain links TRBV5-6 to TRBJ1-3; TRBD1 might be the D (6 bases). V was cut by 6 bases and J by 0 bases, with 16 bases left in between. This CDR3 has 16 residues. Germline V gene sequence: CDR1 SGHDT, CDR2 YYEEEE.

This clonotype was recorded many times. The chain uses TRBV10-3 and TRBJ1-2; tentative D call: TRBD1 (5 bases). Trimming stripped 10 bases from V and 4 bases from J, with 19 bases between. The germline V gene has CDR1 ENHRY and CDR2 SYGVKD. CDR3 size: 14 residues. The CDR3 sequence is CATTEGQGPYGYTF. CDR3 DNA sequence: TGTGCCACCACTGAAGGTCAGGGACCCTATGGCTACACCTTC.

This clonotype was detected ten times or more. The chain carries TRBV29-1 and TRBJ1-4, with no clear D. The germline gives CDR1 SQVTM, CDR2 ANQGSEA. The CDR3 length is 12 residues. Trimming took 8 bases from V and 8 from J, leaving 15 bases between them. CDR3 bases: TGCAGCTTTGTCGGGGTCGGCGAAAAACTGTTTTTT. Translation gives CSFVGVGEKLFF.

This clonotype has a count of ten or more. The chain uses TRBV29-1 and TRBJ1-5, with 7 positions matching TRBD1. V was pared by 4 bases and J by 2 bases, with 5 bases of the junction left unmatched. Germline CDR1 and CDR2: SQVTM and ANQGSEA. This CDR3 has 14 residues. CDR3 nucleotide sequence: TGCAGCGTTGTGTACAGGGGTGGCAATCAGCCCCAGCATTTT. It encodes CSVVYRGGNQPQHF.

The CDR3 bases are TGTGCCAGCATCCGGGCCTCCACTAACTATGGCTACACCTTC. Its translation is CASIRASTNYGYTF. This rearrangement joins TRBV12-3 or TRBV12-4 to TRBJ1-2; D call uncertain. Trimming took 7 bases from V and 0 from J, leaving 12 bases between them. CDR3 length: 14 residues.

This clonotype was found many times. CDR3 in DNA: TGTGCCAGCAGCGGAGGACTAGCGGGGGGGCCGGGGCAGTTCTTC. Residues: CASSGGLAGGPGQFF. The gene calls are TRBV7-2 and TRBJ2-1, with 15 positions matching TRBD2. The CDR3 has 15 residues. J lost 12 bases, V lost 5 bases, and 8 bases had no gene match. Per the germline V gene, CDR1 is SGHTA and CDR2 is FQGNSA.

This clonotype showed up many times. The rearrangement links TRBV6-2 or TRBV6-3 to TRBJ1-3; perhaps TRBD1 as D (6 bases). The CDR3 runs 14 residues. Trimming left V 0 bases short and J 4 bases short, with 7 bases between. The V gene's germline CDR1 is MNHEY and CDR2 SVGEGT. CDR3 nucleotide sequence: TGTGCCAGCAGTTACTCGACAGGCGGAAACACCATATATTTT. This translates into CASSYSTGGNTIYF.

This clonotype was picked up many times. The CDR3 coding sequence is TGTGCCAGCAGCTTAGTTGCCCAACAGCAAGAGACCCAGTACTTC. It yields the protein CASSLVAQQQETQYF. V usage is TRBV7-2 and J usage is TRBJ2-5; D uncertain. This CDR3 has 15 amino acids. CDR1 is SGHTA, CDR2 FQGNSA, per germline. Trimming stripped 1 base from V and 2 bases from J, with 11 bases between.